This T cell receptor (beta chain) is from a study of early T cells in non-severe SARS-CoV-2 infection. TCRdb reprocessed the 5' RACE reads via MiXCR and lists one record per CDR3 protein. The sample holds tens of thousands of distinct CDR3 sequences, 9% to 15% seen once. The receptor's source is an adult who was a healthcare worker with PCR-confirmed SARS-CoV-2 infection or an uninfected control (not recorded which). Sequenced input: whole blood.

In DNA, the CDR3 is TGCAGCGTTGAGGGGACTGAGACCTACGAGCAGTACTTC. Translated, it gives CSVEGTETYEQYF. This chain joins TRBV29-1 and TRBJ2-7; the D gene is possibly TRBD2 (6 bases). The germline gives CDR1 SQVTM, CDR2 ANQGSEA. V lost 3 bases to trimming and J lost 2 bases, with 11 bases between them. The CDR3 extends over 13 amino acids.